Included here is one TCR beta chain sequence, with context. This specimen belongs to a study of blood T cell repertoires in COVID-19. Overall study: Samples came from the United States, Italy and Spain, spanning acute and convalescent COVID-19. In each case, the material was cDNA or gDNA derived from T cells, B-cell-depleted T cells, or PBMCs.

Authors' methods: Quantification of nucleated cells was approximated via reference gene primer amplification. This table comes from immunoSEQ multiplex PCR, and its TCRdb copy is limited to in-frame clones, with some not included. Clonal size and the V and J genes are those of that table, whereas D and trimming came from the DNA. The table records roughly 65,000 clones, roughly 92% of them present only once. Losses at the gene ends were 0 bases for V and 7 bases for J; bases not matched to a gene: 1. The CDR3 sequence is 13 residues long. Germline CDR1 SEHNR, CDR2 FQNEAQ (reference sequence). The genes are TRBV7-9 and TRBJ1-1; 8 bases are a match to TRBD1. Sequenced material: peripheral blood. The sequence derives from a man aged 65 to 85 with active COVID-19. The CDR3: CASSLAGTGEAFF. CDR3 bases: TGTGCCAGCAGCTTAGCCGGGACAGGTGAAGCTTTCTTT.